The rows below give T cell receptor beta chains drawn from one sample of a study of cytomegalovirus exposure and HLA in healthy donors. Profiled with immunoSEQ multiplex PCR; TCRdb holds only in-frame clones, not every one. In all, the sample yields over 75,000 clones. Sequenced material: PBMCs. The source is a man in his forties or fifties in good health and CMV-seronegative. CDR3s leave out the opening cysteine and the closing phenylalanine or tryptophan.

>TRBV12-5|TRBJ1-5
ASGLVDRGKSNQPQH
>TRBV25-1|TRBJ2-3
ASRRPQGGAYRDTQY
>TRBV4-3|TRBJ1-4
ASSREGQGQSEKLF
>TRBV4-2|TRBJ2-3
ASSQEWTGGTDTQY
>TRBV7-3|TRBJ2-1
ASSLGLAGVHNEQF
>TRBV7-9|TRBJ1-2
ASSLDGYT
>TRBV19|TRBJ1-3
ASRRDQRNTIY
>TRBV5-1|TRBJ2-1
ASSSGTSGGAVSYNEQF
>TRBV6-5|TRBJ1-4
ASRDDRDKLF
>TRBV7-9|TRBJ1-3
ASSTSQRNTIY
>TRBV6-5|TRBJ1-1
ASSYSVQGGHTEAF
>TRBV7-9|TRBJ2-1
ASSLGGSRYNEQF
>TRBV6-5|TRBJ2-2
ASSSSGQINTGELF
>TRBV28|TRBJ1-2
ASSGTTGSRYYGYT
>TRBV9|TRBJ2-7
ASSPAGGIHEQY
>TRBV28|TRBJ1-1
ASSLSNFEAF
>TRBV6-4|TRBJ1-5
ASRERDRALRRDQPQH
>TRBV4-2|TRBJ1-6
ASSPDRLNSPLH
>TRBV6-5|TRBJ2-3
ASRYRGPTDTQY
>TRBV5-1|TRBJ1-1
ASSLERSNTEAF
>TRBV19|TRBJ1-5
ASSITENQPQH
>TRBV14|TRBJ2-2
ASSPRASGNTGELF
>TRBV10-3|TRBJ2-5
ATNRGSGGVRETQY
>TRBV4-1|TRBJ1-2
ASSLDSPLLGYT
>TRBV30|TRBJ1-1
ALDSLVTEAF
>TRBV5-1|TRBJ2-5
ASSLVPDQETQY
>TRBV7-3|TRBJ2-5
ASSLEGGTAWTQY
>TRBV7-3|TRBJ1-1
ASSPQGTVNTEAF
>TRBV7-8|TRBJ1-3
ASSLSSGGHFGNTIY
>TRBV30|TRBJ1-6
AGRTASSYNSPLH
>TRBV11-2|TRBJ2-5
ASSKTSGGAETQY
>TRBV9|TRBJ1-6
ASSASRGGAYNSPLH
>TRBV4-2|TRBJ2-7
ASSQMGTGQVEQY
>TRBV6-4|TRBJ2-2
ASRTGTEKFANTGELF
>TRBV5-1|TRBJ1-1
ASSLLGPMNTEAF
>TRBV19|TRBJ2-7
ASSFGDSPYEQY
>TRBV27|TRBJ2-7
ASSLFFEGLAGNYEQY
>TRBV7-9|TRBJ2-2
ASSKSGTAFTGELF
>TRBV7-9|TRBJ1-2
ASSLEGQRYGYT
>TRBV6-5|TRBJ1-5
ASSYSGRQGNQPQH
>TRBV4-2|TRBJ1-4
ASSQLREKLF
>TRBV7-3|TRBJ2-7
ASSLDLSGVDEQY
>TRBV18|TRBJ1-3
ASSPAEAGNTIY
>TRBV4-2|TRBJ2-3
ASSQVGQGTDTQY
>TRBV5-1|TRBJ2-4
ASSLERGTVSIQY
>TRBV5-6|TRBJ2-1
ASSLDLGGYEQF
>TRBV6-1|TRBJ1-2
ASSEQPGQGAGGYT
>TRBV11-2|TRBJ2-7
ASSLTSYEQY
>TRBV19|TRBJ2-7
ASSMGRDVSYEQY
>TRBV28|TRBJ2-1
ASSLLASSYNEQF
>TRBV7-3|TRBJ2-5
ASSLSNQETQY
>TRBV5-1|TRBJ2-4
ASSLAFGGAAKNIQY
>TRBV4-3|TRBJ1-1
ASSQDLGGHTEAF
>TRBV5-4|TRBJ2-7
ASSGDTSTKYEQY
>TRBV9|TRBJ2-1
ASSATSGGSYNEQF
>TRBV4-1|TRBJ1-1
ASSQDSRQGGFVNTEAF
>TRBV6-1|TRBJ2-7
ASSRDSAYEQY
>TRBV7-3|TRBJ2-1
ASSPSSGRHNEQF
>TRBV6-6|TRBJ1-5
ASGQGARGPQH